This entry lists 24 T cell receptor beta chains sequenced from one sample in a study of early T cells in non-severe SARS-CoV-2 infection. Via MiXCR, TCRdb re-called the 5' RACE reads, giving one row per CDR3 protein. The sample has around 30,000 distinct CDR3 sequences, under 6.5% seen once; the top ten hold around 13%. The material sequenced was whole blood. These receptors were collected from an adult who was a healthcare worker with PCR-confirmed SARS-CoV-2 infection or an uninfected control (not recorded which).

This clonotype appeared many times. This chain connects TRBV28 to TRBJ1-1; TRBD1 matches at 11 bases. CDR3 length equals 16 residues. Germline CDR1 MDHEN, CDR2 SYDVKM. Losses at the gene ends were 4 bases for V and 10 bases for J; bases not matched to a gene: 14. The CDR3 region has the DNA TGTGCCAGCAGTTCCTCCGCCGGGACAGGGGGATGGAGAGCTTTCTTT. Encoded protein: CASSSSAGTGGWRAFF. Full variable domain (rest looked up from reference TRBV28 and TRBJ1-1): DVKVTQSSRYLVKRTGEKVFLECVQDMDHENMFWYRQDPGLGLRLIYFSYDVKMKEKGDIPEGYSVSREKKERFSLILESASTNQTSMYLCASSSSAGTGGWRAFFGQGTRLTVV.

This clonotype was seen ten or more times. This chain uses TRBV28 with TRBJ2-7; TRBD1 is a possible D gene (5 bases). The CDR3 spans 12 residues. Germline CDR1 MDHEN, CDR2 SYDVKM. V shed 6 bases and J shed 3 bases, with 9 bases lying between them. CDR3: CASSPDSYEQYF. DNA for the CDR3: TGTGCCAGCAGCCCAGACAGCTACGAGCAGTACTTC.

There are many counts of this clonotype. The genes are TRBV12-3 or TRBV12-4 and TRBJ1-2, with a tentative D call TRBD1 (5 bases). V dropped 3 bases and J dropped 1 base, with 6 bases sitting between them. CDR3 length: 13 residues. The CDR3 bases are TGTGCCAGCAGTTTGGGGCGTAACTATGGCTACACCTTC. Protein: CASSLGRNYGYTF.

This clonotype was found many times. The CDR3 DNA is TGCGCCAGCAGCCAGTCCGGGGCCACAGATACGCAGTATTTT. As protein: CASSQSGATDTQYF. The rearrangement joins TRBV4-1 to TRBJ2-3; D possibly uses TRBD1 or TRBD2 (5 bases each). Germline loops: CDR1 MGHRA, CDR2 YSYEKL. With 3 bases removed from V and 2 bases from J, the gap between germline ends came to 9 bases. CDR3 length: 14 residues.

This clonotype was seen only a few times. J is TRBJ2-1 and V is TRBV27; 7 bases map to TRBD2. Germline trimming cut 4 bases from V and 5 bases from J; bases unmatched to any gene: 11. The CDR3 contains 16 residues. CDR1 MNHEY and CDR2 SMNVEV come from the germline V gene (reference sequence). The CDR3 sequence is CASSSRAGLKDNEQFF. Written as DNA, the CDR3 is TGTGCCAGCAGTTCCCGAGCGGGGCTCAAGGACAATGAGCAGTTCTTC.

Ten or more counts support this clonotype. CDR3: CASSRTTETQYF. The CDR3 nucleotides read TGCGCCAGCAGTCGGACAACAGAGACCCAGTACTTC. The chain combines TRBV5-1 with TRBJ2-5; D might be TRBD1 (5 bases). The CDR3 spans 12 residues. Trimming took off 5 bases at V and 4 bases at J, with 9 bases between the two ends. Germline V gene data show CDR1 as SGHRS and CDR2 as YFSETQ.

This clonotype was counted only a few times. The chain carries TRBV20-1 and TRBJ1-2, with a possible D match to TRBD1 (5 bases). The germline V and J ends were trimmed by 2 bases and 1 base, with 8 bases remaining between them. The CDR3 contains 13 residues. Germline-derived CDR1 and CDR2 are DFQATT and SNEGSKA (reference sequence). CDR3 nucleotide sequence: TGCAGTGCTAGACAGGGCCTTAACTATGGCTACACCTTC. This gives the protein CSARQGLNYGYTF.

The table lists this clonotype with many counts. J is TRBJ2-3 and V is TRBV7-8, with D perhaps assigned TRBD1 or TRBD2 (5 bases each). Trimming stripped 5 bases from V and 1 base from J, with 10 bases between. Per germline, CDR1 SGHVS and CDR2 FQNEAQ. The CDR3 length is 14 residues. In DNA, the CDR3 is TGTGCCAGCAGCCACCTGGGGGGCACAGATACGCAGTATTTT. Amino acid sequence: CASSHLGGTDTQYF. Variable domain in full (rest from reference TRBV7-8 and TRBJ2-3): GAGVSQSPRYKVAKRGQDVALRCDPISGHVSLFWYQQALGQGPEFLTYFQNEAQLDKSGLPSDRFFAERPEGSVSTLKIQRTQQEDSAVYLCASSHLGGTDTQYFGPGTRLTVL.

Many counts were recorded for this clonotype. This chain links TRBV6-4 with TRBJ2-1; 10 nucleotides agree with TRBD2. J gave up 8 bases and V 5 bases, and 9 bases lay outside the gene matches. The germline V gene has CDR1 MRHNA and CDR2 SNTAGT. The CDR3 consists of 15 residues. CDR3 in DNA: TGTGCCAGCAGTATGAGCGGGGGGGCCTTCGATGAGCAGTTCTTC. As protein: CASSMSGGAFDEQFF.

The table lists this clonotype with many counts. This sequence joins TRBV19 and TRBJ2-2; a possible D gene is TRBD1 (5 bases). The ends were cut back, 7 bases at V and 1 base at J, with 13 bases in the middle. The germline V gene has CDR1 LNHDA and CDR2 SQIVND (reference sequence). The CDR3 consists of 15 residues. The CDR3 coding sequence is TGTGCCAGTAATCTGTTGGGGCAGAACACCGGGGAGCTGTTTTTT. Its protein product is CASNLLGQNTGELFF.

This clonotype was recorded at least ten times. This chain uses TRBV6-5 with TRBJ1-1; 9 positions agree with TRBD1. CDR1 is MNHEY, CDR2 SVGAGI, per germline. This CDR3 has 16 residues. The J segment lost 1 base and the V segment lost 6 bases, leaving 9 bases of the junction unmatched. In DNA form, the CDR3 reads TGTGCCAGCAGCACCAGGACAGGGGCGTCGAACACTGAAGCTTTCTTT. The encoded protein is CASSTRTGASNTEAFF.

V usage is TRBV11-2 and J usage is TRBJ2-3; 9 positions match TRBD1. The CDR3 covers 14 residues. Trimming at V came to 4 bases and at J to 7 bases, leaving 6 bases not matched to a gene. CDR1 is SGHAT and CDR2 is FQNNGV in the germline V gene. CDR3 coding DNA: TGTGCCAGCAGCTCCACCGGGACAGGGTATACGCAGTATTTT. This encodes CASSSTGTGYTQYF.

This clonotype was counted a few times. The chain is built from TRBV4-3 and TRBJ1-1; 7 bases map to TRBD1. The V and J ends lost 2 bases and 7 bases, in that order; junction bases with no gene match: 10. Germline CDR1 LGHNA, CDR2 YSLEER. This CDR3 is built from 15 residues. The CDR3 is CASSQSRGGRGEAFF. CDR3 coding DNA: TGCGCCAGCAGCCAATCCAGGGGGGGAAGGGGTGAAGCTTTCTTT.

This clonotype was recorded at least ten times. The V call is TRBV12-3 or TRBV12-4, the J call TRBJ2-7; TRBD2 matches at 8 bases. The V and J ends lost 2 bases and 5 bases, in that order; junction bases with no gene match: 8. The length of the CDR3 is 15 residues. The CDR3 spells CASSLMGTRYDEQYF. The CDR3 DNA reads TGTGCCAGCAGTTTAATGGGGACTAGATACGACGAGCAGTACTTC.

The V and J genes are TRBV19 and TRBJ1-1; 7 bases line up with TRBD1. Germline trimming cut 6 bases from V and 1 base from J; bases unmatched to any gene: 11. CDR3 length: 16 amino acids. Germline-derived CDR1 and CDR2 are LNHDA and SQIVND (reference sequence). As DNA, the CDR3 is TGTGCCAGTAGGTTGCGGAGACAGGGAACGAACACTGAAGCTTTCTTT. It encodes CASRLRRQGTNTEAFF.

There are many counts of this clonotype. J is TRBJ1-6 and V is TRBV12-3 or TRBV12-4; the D gene is possibly TRBD1 (5 bases). V lost 7 bases and J lost 4, with 11 bases in between. This CDR3 has 14 residues. Here the CDR3 reads CASTSGRYNSPLHF. The CDR3 DNA reads TGTGCCAGCACTTCGGGACGGTATAATTCACCCCTCCACTTT.

This clonotype has ten or more counts. The chain uses TRBV27 and TRBJ2-1; D is unresolved. V was shortened by 1 base and J by 8 bases, with 18 bases between the two germline ends. The germline V gene encodes CDR1 MNHEY and CDR2 SMNVEV (reference sequence). The CDR3 length is 16 residues. The CDR3 loop reads CASSLYSDAWADEQFF. CDR3 sequence (DNA): TGTGCCAGCAGTTTATACTCGGACGCTTGGGCGGATGAGCAGTTCTTC.

There are many counts of this clonotype. The V call is TRBV12-3 or TRBV12-4, the J call TRBJ1-5; D unresolved. CDR3 length: 14 residues. V dropped 6 bases and J dropped 2 bases, with 11 bases sitting between them. The CDR3 loop is CASSPRGRNQPQHF. The CDR3 bases are TGTGCCAGCAGCCCGCGAGGTCGCAATCAGCCCCAGCATTTT.

This clonotype was detected ten times or more. The J gene is TRBJ2-3, the V gene TRBV6-5, with D tentatively TRBD1 (6 bases). V lost 8 bases, J lost 3 bases, and 15 bases lay in between. The CDR3 extends over 14 amino acids. Germline CDR1 is MNHEY and CDR2 is SVGAGI. CDR3 nucleotide sequence: TGTGCCAGCCGTCTGGGACATATTACAGATACGCAGTATTTT. Protein: CASRLGHITDTQYF.

This clonotype was recorded at least ten times. The V and J genes are TRBV12-3 or TRBV12-4 and TRBJ1-1; D is ambiguous. The CDR3 is made up of 15 amino acids. V was shortened by 6 bases and J by 6 bases, with 20 bases between the two germline ends. CDR3 in amino acids: CASSRGSSAGAEAFF. CDR3 sequence (DNA): TGTGCCAGCAGCCGAGGTTCCTCGGCGGGTGCTGAAGCTTTCTTT.

This clonotype appeared many times. The chain recombines TRBV5-1 with TRBJ2-2; no clear D. Germline loops: CDR1 SGHRS, CDR2 YFSETQ. CDR3 length: 16 residues. Trimming removed 0 bases at V and 3 bases at J, with 12 bases between. Here the CDR3 reads CASSLEIMMDTGELFF. The CDR3 coding sequence is TGCGCCAGCAGCTTGGAGATAATGATGGACACCGGGGAGCTGTTTTTT.

Ten or more counts support this clonotype. In DNA, the CDR3 is TGTGCCAGCAGTGAAGTAGCGGGCACAGATACGCAGTATTTT. This translates into CASSEVAGTDTQYF. V usage is TRBV6-4 and J usage is TRBJ2-3; perhaps TRBD2 as D (6 bases). CDR1 and CDR2 from the germline V gene are MRHNA and SNTAGT. This CDR3 spans 14 amino acids. V gave up 3 bases and J gave up 1 base, with 8 bases separating them.

In this sample, this clonotype turned up many times. The chain joins TRBV4-2 to TRBJ2-1, with 10 bases lining up with TRBD1. The ends lost 0 bases at V and 6 bases at J; junction bases unmatched: 2. Germline CDR1 is LGHNA and CDR2 is YNFKEQ. The CDR3 length is 15 residues. In DNA, the CDR3 is TGTGCCAGCAGCCAAGAACGGACAGGGGGCAATGAGCAGTTCTTC. As protein: CASSQERTGGNEQFF.

This clonotype was seen at least ten times. The CDR3 here is CASSVRLAGSIITDTQYF. As DNA, the CDR3 is TGTGCCAGCAGCGTAAGACTAGCGGGGTCAATCATAACAGATACGCAGTATTTT. The chain couples TRBV5-6 to TRBJ2-3, with TRBD2 matching over 11 bases. There are 18 residues in the CDR3. Losses at the gene ends were 4 bases for V and 3 bases for J; bases not matched to a gene: 13. The germline V gene encodes CDR1 SGHDT and CDR2 YYEEEE.